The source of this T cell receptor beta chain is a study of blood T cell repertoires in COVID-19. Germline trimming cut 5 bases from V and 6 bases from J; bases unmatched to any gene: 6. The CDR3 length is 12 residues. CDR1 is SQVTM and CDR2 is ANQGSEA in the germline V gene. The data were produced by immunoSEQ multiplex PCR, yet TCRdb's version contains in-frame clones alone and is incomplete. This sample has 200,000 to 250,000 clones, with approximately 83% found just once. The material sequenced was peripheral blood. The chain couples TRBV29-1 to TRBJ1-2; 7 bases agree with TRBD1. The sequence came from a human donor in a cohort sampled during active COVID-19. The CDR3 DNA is TGCAGCGTTACTGGGACAGACCATGGCTACACCTTC. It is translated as CSVTGTDHGYTF.